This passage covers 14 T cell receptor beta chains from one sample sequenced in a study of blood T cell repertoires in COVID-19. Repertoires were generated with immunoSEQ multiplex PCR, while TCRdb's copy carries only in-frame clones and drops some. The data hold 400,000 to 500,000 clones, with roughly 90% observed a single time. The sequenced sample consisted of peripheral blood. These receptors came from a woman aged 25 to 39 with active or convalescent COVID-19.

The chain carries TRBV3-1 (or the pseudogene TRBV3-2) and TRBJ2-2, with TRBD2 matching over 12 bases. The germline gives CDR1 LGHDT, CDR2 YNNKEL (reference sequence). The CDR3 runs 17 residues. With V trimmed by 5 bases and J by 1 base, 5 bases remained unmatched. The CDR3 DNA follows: TGTGCCAGCAGCAACCCGGGACTAGCGGGGAACACCGGGGAGCTGTTTTTT. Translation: CASSNPGLAGNTGELFF.

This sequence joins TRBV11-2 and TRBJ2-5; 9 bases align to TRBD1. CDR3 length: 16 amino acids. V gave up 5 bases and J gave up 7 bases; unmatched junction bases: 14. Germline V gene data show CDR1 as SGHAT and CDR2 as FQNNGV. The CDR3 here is CASSGVGQGGLGTQYF. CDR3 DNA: TGTGCCAGCAGCGGGGTGGGACAGGGAGGTTTAGGGACCCAGTACTTC. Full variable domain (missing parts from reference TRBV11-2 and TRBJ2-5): EAGVAQSPRYKIIEKRQSVAFWCNPISGHATLYWYQQILGQGPKLLIQFQNNGVVDDSQLPKDRFSAERLKGVDSTLKIQPAKLEDSAVYLCASSGVGQGGLGTQYFGPGTRLLVL.

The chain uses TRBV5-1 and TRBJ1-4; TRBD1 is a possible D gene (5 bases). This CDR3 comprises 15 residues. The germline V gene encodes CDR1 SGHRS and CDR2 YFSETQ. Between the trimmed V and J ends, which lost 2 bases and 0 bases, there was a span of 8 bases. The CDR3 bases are TGCGCCAGCAGCTTTAGGGACTCAACTAATGAAAAACTGTTTTTT. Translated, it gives CASSFRDSTNEKLFF.

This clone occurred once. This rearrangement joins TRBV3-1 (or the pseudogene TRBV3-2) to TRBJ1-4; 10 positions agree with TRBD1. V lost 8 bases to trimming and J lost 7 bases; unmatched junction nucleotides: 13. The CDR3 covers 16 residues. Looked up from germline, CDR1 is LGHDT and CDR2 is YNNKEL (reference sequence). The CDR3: CASGEARDRGSEKLFF. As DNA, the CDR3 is TGTGCCAGCGGGGAAGCGCGGGACAGGGGCAGTGAAAAACTGTTTTTT.

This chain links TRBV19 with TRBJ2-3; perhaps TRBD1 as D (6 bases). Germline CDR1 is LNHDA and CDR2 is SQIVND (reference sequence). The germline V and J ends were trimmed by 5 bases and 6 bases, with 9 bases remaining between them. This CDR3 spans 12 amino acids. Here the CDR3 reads CASSVTGDTQYF. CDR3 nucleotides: TGTGCCAGTAGTGTAACAGGGGATACGCAGTATTTT.

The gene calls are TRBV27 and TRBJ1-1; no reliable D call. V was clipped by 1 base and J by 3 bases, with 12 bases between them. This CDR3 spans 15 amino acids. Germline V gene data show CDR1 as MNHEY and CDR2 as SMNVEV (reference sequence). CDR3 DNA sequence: TGTGCCAGCAGTTTATGGGCAGGCGATGACACTGAAGCTTTCTTT. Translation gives CASSLWAGDDTEAFF.

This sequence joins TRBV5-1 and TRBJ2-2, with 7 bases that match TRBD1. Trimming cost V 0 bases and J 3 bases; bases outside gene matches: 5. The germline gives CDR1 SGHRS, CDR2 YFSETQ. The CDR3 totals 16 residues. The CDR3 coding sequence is TGCGCCAGCAGCTTGGGTGACAGGGCCGACACCGGGGAGCTGTTTTTT. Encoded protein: CASSLGDRADTGELFF.

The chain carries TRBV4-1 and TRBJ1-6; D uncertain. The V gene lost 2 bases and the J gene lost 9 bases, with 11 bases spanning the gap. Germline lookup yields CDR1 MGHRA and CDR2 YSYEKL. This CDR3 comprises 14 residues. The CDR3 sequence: CASSQLPWSSPLHF. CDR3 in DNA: TGCGCCAGCAGCCAACTTCCCTGGAGTTCACCCCTCCACTTT.

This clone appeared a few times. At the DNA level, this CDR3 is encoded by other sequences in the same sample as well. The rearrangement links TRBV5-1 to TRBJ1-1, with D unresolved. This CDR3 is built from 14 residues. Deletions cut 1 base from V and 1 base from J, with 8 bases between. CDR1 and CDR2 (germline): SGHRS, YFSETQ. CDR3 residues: CASSLIEANTEAFF. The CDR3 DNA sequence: TGCGCCAGCAGCTTGATTGAAGCGAACACTGAAGCTTTCTTT. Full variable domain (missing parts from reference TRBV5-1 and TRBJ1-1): KAGVTQTPRYLIKTRGQQVTLSCSPISGHRSVSWYQQTPGQGLQFLFEYFSETQRNKGNFPGRFSGRQFSNSRSEMNVSTLELGDSALYLCASSLIEANTEAFFGQGTRLTVV.

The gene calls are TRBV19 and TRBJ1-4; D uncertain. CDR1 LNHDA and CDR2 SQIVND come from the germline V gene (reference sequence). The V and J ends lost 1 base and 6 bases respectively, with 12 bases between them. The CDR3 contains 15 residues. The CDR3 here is CASSIAVRYDEKLFF. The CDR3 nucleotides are TGTGCCAGTAGTATAGCTGTCAGGTACGATGAAAAACTGTTTTTT. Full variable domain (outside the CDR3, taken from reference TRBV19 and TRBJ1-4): DGGITQSPKYLFRKEGQNVTLSCEQNLNHDAMYWYRQDPGQGLRLIYYSQIVNDFQKGDIAEGYSVSREKKESFPLTVTSAQKNPTAFYLCASSIAVRYDEKLFFGSGTQLSVL.

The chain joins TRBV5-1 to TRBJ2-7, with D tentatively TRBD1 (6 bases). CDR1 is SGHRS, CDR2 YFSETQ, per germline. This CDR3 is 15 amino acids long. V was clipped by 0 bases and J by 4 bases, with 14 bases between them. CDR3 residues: CASSLALSGEYEQYF. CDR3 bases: TGCGCCAGCAGCTTGGCCTTGTCAGGGGAATACGAGCAGTACTTC. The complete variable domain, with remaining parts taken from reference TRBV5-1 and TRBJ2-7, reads KAGVTQTPRYLIKTRGQQVTLSCSPISGHRSVSWYQQTPGQGLQFLFEYFSETQRNKGNFPGRFSGRQFSNSRSEMNVSTLELGDSALYLCASSLALSGEYEQYFGPGTRLTVT.

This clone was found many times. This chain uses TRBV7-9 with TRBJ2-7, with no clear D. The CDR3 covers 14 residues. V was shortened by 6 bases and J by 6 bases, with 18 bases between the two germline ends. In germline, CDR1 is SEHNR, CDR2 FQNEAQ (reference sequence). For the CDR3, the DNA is TGTGCCAGCAGGGAGCGTGAAGGAGCCCGCGAGCAGTACTTC. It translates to CASREREGAREQYF.

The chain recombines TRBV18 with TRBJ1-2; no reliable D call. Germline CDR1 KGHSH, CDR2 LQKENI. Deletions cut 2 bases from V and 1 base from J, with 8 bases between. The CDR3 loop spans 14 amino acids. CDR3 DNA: TGTGCCAGCTCACCAAGCAGGAATAACTATGGCTACACCTTC. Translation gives CASSPSRNNYGYTF.

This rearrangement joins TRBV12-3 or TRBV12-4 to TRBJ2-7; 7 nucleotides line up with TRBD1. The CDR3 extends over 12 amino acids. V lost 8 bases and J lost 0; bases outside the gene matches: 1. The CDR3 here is CASRQGSYEQYF. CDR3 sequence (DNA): TGTGCCAGCCGACAGGGCTCCTACGAGCAGTACTTC.